A selection of T cell receptor beta chains follows, all from one sample in a study of a mutant IDH1 vaccine in newly diagnosed glioma. TCRdb's copy holds only in-frame clones and misses some; the assay was immunoSEQ multiplex PCR. The data contain about 69,000 clones, around 90% of them singletons. No antigens are known for them. Sequenced here: PBMCs, sampled from a glioma patient whose treatment included an IDH1 peptide vaccine. The source of these receptors is a man aged 30-40 years with glioma. Both conserved end residues are part of each CDR3. Clone size appears in some rows only: once, few, many, or a class for an expanded clone.

clone_size v_call cdr3_aa
once TRBV5-6 CASSYTRAGNTIYF
NA TRBV20-1 CSAAVTYGYTF
NA TRBV19 CASSIHRGYNEQFF
NA TRBV5-1 CASSLEGGGTDTQYF
NA TRBV28 CASSLTPARKRNQPQHF
NA TRBV29-1 CSVESPAGFNEQFF
NA TRBV5-1 CASSSGQGNNSPLHF
NA TRBV25-1 CASSGRGYNSPLHF
once TRBV7-3 CASSLTGGVSGANVLTF
NA TRBV10-1 CASSEYNLRAKGELCCQPQHF
NA TRBV4-2 CASSQVSVLSSYNEQFF
NA TRBV9 CASSVGQVRNEQFF
NA TRBV15 CATSRVSLPQTEAFF
NA TRBV9 CASSVAGGGALANEQFF
NA TRBV13 CASSLVAGDQIDEQFF
once TRBV5-4 CASSFGEGGELFF
few TRBV6-5 CASSPTGMGNQPQHF
NA TRBV5-6 CASTRGLNQPQHF